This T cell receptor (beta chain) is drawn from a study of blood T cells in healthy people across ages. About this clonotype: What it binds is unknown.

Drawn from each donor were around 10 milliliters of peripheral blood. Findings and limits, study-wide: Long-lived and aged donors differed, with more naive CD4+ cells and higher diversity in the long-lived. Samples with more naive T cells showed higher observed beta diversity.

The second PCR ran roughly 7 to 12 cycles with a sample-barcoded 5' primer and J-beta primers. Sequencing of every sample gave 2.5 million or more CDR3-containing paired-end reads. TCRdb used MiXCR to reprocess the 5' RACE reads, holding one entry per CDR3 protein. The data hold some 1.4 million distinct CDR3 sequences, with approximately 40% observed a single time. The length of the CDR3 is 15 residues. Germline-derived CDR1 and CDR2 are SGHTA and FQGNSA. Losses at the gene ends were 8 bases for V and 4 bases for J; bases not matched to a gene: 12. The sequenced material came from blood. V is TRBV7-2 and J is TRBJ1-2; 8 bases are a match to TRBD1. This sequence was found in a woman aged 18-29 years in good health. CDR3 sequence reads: CASPFQDRDFYGYTF. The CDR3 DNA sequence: TGTGCCAGCCCTTTCCAGGACAGGGATTTCTATGGCTACACCTTC.